This T cell receptor (beta chain) was identified during a study of blood T cells in healthy people across ages. Each sample yielded at least 6 million isolated PBMCs. Whole-study results and caveats: The percentage of naive T cells correlated strongly with TCR beta diversity. More naive CD4+ cells and higher diversity were found in long-lived than in aged donors.

This clonotype was seen ten or more times. Its specificity is not known. The authors ran a second PCR of roughly 6 to 11 cycles using a sample-barcoded 5' primer and a J-beta primer mix. All samples yielded 2.5 million or more CDR3-containing paired-end reads. One entry per CDR3 protein results from TCRdb running MiXCR on the 5' RACE reads. The sample contains about 1.6 million distinct CDR3 sequences, almost 35% of which appear only once. Sequencing was done on a sample of blood. This TCR was sampled from a woman aged 25 to 39 in good health.

In DNA, the CDR3 is TGTGCCAGCACCCTCCGTGGGGGGGGCCGCCAAGAGACCCAGTACTTC. This sequence encodes CASTLRGGGRQETQYF. The chain joins TRBV12-3 or TRBV12-4 to TRBJ2-5, with D maybe TRBD2 (7 bases). The CDR3 length is 16 residues. The ends were cut back, 7 bases at V and 1 base at J, with 19 bases in the middle.